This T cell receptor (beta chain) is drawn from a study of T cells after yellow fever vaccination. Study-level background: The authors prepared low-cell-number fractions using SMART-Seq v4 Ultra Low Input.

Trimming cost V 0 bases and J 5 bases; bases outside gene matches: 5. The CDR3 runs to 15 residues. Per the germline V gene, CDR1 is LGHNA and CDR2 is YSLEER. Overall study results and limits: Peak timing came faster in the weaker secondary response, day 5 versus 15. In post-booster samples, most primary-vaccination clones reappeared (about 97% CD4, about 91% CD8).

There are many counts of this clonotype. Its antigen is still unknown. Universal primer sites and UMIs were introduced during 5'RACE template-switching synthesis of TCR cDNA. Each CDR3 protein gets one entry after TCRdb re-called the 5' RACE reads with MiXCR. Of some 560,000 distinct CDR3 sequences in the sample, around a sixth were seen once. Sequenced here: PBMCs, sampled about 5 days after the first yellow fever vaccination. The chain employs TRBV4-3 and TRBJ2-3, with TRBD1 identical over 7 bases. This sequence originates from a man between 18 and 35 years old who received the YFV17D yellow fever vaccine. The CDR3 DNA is TGCGCCAGCAGCCAAGATTTCCGGGACAGAGATACGCAGTATTTT. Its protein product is CASSQDFRDRDTQYF.